This T cell receptor beta chain was identified in a study of blood T cell repertoires in COVID-19. For the study at large: Sites across the United States, Italy and Spain contributed samples from acute and convalescent COVID-19.

Some clones are missing from TCRdb's copy, which holds only in-frame ones; the method was immunoSEQ multiplex PCR. The table records approximately 130,000 clones, 83% of them present only once. Enrolled through a virtual design, the participants were between roughly 18 and 90 years of age and came from fewer than 30 US areas. The receptor's source is a man aged 25-45 years who had recovered from COVID-19. The sample taken for sequencing was PBMCs or T cells enriched from blood (not recorded which).

In nucleotides, the CDR3 is TGTGCCAGTAGTATTGTCGGCGGAACTTACGAGCAGTACTTC. This codes for CASSIVGGTYEQYF. The J gene is TRBJ2-7, the V gene TRBV19; D gene uncertain. The CDR3 loop spans 14 amino acids. V lost 3 bases and J 4 bases, leaving 13 bases between the germline ends. The germline V gene has CDR1 LNHDA and CDR2 SQIVND (reference sequence).